The rows below give T cell receptor beta chains drawn from one sample of a study of regulatory T cells in long-lasting Graves disease. MiXCR, run by TCRdb on the multiplex PCR reads, gives a single entry per CDR3 protein. The table has about 470,000 distinct CDR3 sequences, around 14% seen once. These same data were also listed under a study on T cells in Graves' hyperthyroidism and ophthalmopathy.

The source was peripheral blood mononuclear cells (PBMCs), collected at new diagnosis, from a patient treated with antithyroid drugs. Source of these receptors: a woman in her 30s with Graves disease. CDR3s include the opening cysteine and the closing phenylalanine or tryptophan. The order of the fields is clone size, V gene, D gene, J gene, CDR3 length, CDR3 DNA, CDR3 protein. D genes are given only for firm matches. Part of the rows lack a size; the others show once, few, many or a class for expanded clones.

many	TRBV20-1	TRBD2	TRBJ2-1	18	TGCAGTGCAATTCTCCCGGGACTAGCGGAGAGCTCCTACAATGAGCAGTTCTTC	CSAILPGLAESSYNEQFF
few	TRBV29-1	TRBD1	TRBJ2-1	15	TGCAGCGTCGAGGGACAGGGGACACCGGGCAATGAGCAGTTCTTC	CSVEGQGTPGNEQFF
few	TRBV12-3/TRBV12-4	.	TRBJ2-1	13	TGTGCCAGCAGTTTAAGTGGTAGTACTGAGCAGTTCTTC	CASSLSGSTEQFF
many	TRBV20-1	.	TRBJ1-4	15	TGCAGTGCTAATGACGCAGATAAAGATAATGAAAAACTGTTTTTT	CSANDADKDNEKLFF
many	TRBV14	.	TRBJ1-4	15	TGTGCCAGCAGCCAAGCCGGGACGGGAAGAGAAAAACTGTTTTTT	CASSQAGTGREKLFF
few	TRBV19	.	TRBJ1-5	13	TGTGCCAGTAGAAATACAGGGATTCAGCCCCAGCATTTT	CASRNTGIQPQHF
few	TRBV7-2	TRBD2	TRBJ2-7	17	TGTGCCAGCAGCTTAGTAGGACTAGCGGGAGGTAACTACGAGCAGTACTTC	CASSLVGLAGGNYEQYF
many	TRBV9	.	TRBJ2-3	15	TGTGCCAGCAGCGTTGGTATCTGGTCTACAGATACGCAGTATTTT	CASSVGIWSTDTQYF
few	TRBV19	.	TRBJ2-5	15	TGTGCCAGTAGTCTTGCCCAGGGCCGAGGGGAGACCCAGTACTTC	CASSLAQGRGETQYF
many	TRBV30	.	TRBJ2-1	16	TGTGCCTGGAGTCTTCTCGCAGCTGCGGCCTACAATGAGCAGTTCTTC	CAWSLLAAAAYNEQFF
many	TRBV29-1	.	TRBJ2-7	14	TGCAGCGTCGCCGACAGGAGGCGATCCTACGAGCAGTACTTC	CSVADRRRSYEQYF
many	TRBV11-2	.	TRBJ1-6	15	TGTGCCAGCAGCTTAGCTTGGGGGAGGAGTTCACCCCTCCACTTT	CASSLAWGRSSPLHF
.	TRBV30	.	TRBJ1-2	14	TGTGCCTGGAGTGACGGCAGGACAGCCTATGGCTACACCTTC	CAWSDGRTAYGYTF
many	TRBV28	TRBD1	TRBJ2-5	15	TGTGCCAGCAGTCCCCGGGACAGGGAATTAGAGACCCAGTACTTC	CASSPRDRELETQYF
.	TRBV19	.	TRBJ2-7	14	TGTGCCAGTTCCTCACTCGGGACCACCTCCGAGCAGTACTTC	CASSSLGTTSEQYF
few	TRBV19	.	TRBJ2-1	14	TGTGCCAGTAGTAATCGCGGCCAAAGGGATGAGCAGTTCTTC	CASSNRGQRDEQFF
many	TRBV12-3/TRBV12-4	.	TRBJ2-4	15	TGTGCCAGCAGTTTAGGTCCACCGGGGGAAAACATTCAGTACTTC	CASSLGPPGENIQYF
few	TRBV9	.	TRBJ1-1	11	TGTGCCAGCAGCGGTAAGGTCGGAGCTTTCTTT	CASSGKVGAFF
many	TRBV11-3	TRBD2	TRBJ2-3	18	TGTGCCAGCAGCTTAGGTGGTGGCCTAGCGGAGCTCACAGATACGCAGTATTTT	CASSLGGGLAELTDTQYF
.	TRBV7-9	.	TRBJ1-1	13	TGTGCCAGCAGCTACCCCGTCGCAGCTGAAGCTTTCTTT	CASSYPVAAEAFF
many	TRBV28	TRBD2	TRBJ2-5	15	TGTGCCAGCAGTTTTCGGGGACTAGCGTTAGAGACCCAGTACTTC	CASSFRGLALETQYF
.	TRBV7-3	.	TRBJ2-2	15	TGTGCCAGCAGCGCCCCCCTAGATGGTGAGGTGGAGCTGTTTTTT	CASSAPLDGEVELFF
many	TRBV9	.	TRBJ2-3	15	TGTGCCAGCAGCGTAGCGCCGAAACGCACAGATACGCAGTATTTT	CASSVAPKRTDTQYF
few	TRBV19	.	TRBJ1-3	15	TGTGCCAGTAGTAAGTCATGGGTCGCTGGAAACACCATATATTTT	CASSKSWVAGNTIYF
many	TRBV3-1	TRBD1	TRBJ2-7	12	TGTGCCAGCAGCACAGGGGGTTGGGAGCAGTACTTC	CASSTGGWEQYF
many	TRBV13	.	TRBJ2-1	16	TGTGCCAGCAGCTTAGTATCCAACTCAAACCCGAATGAGCAGTTCTTC	CASSLVSNSNPNEQFF
many	TRBV28	.	TRBJ2-7	12	TGTGCCAGCACTGGGGCAGGGATGAACCAGTACTTC	CASTGAGMNQYF
.	TRBV6-1	.	TRBJ2-7	13	TGTGCCAGCAGTGAAGCGGGGGGTTGGGAGCAGTACTTC	CASSEAGGWEQYF
few	TRBV30	.	TRBJ1-2	12	TGTGCCTGGACGCTCGCTAACTATGGCTACACCTTC	CAWTLANYGYTF
many	TRBV20-1	TRBD2	TRBJ2-7	15	TGCAGTGCTAGAGATCCGACTAGCGGGGGCTACGAGCAGTACTTC	CSARDPTSGGYEQYF
few	TRBV2	.	TRBJ2-1	14	TGTGCCAGCAGTGTGAGGGTCCCCCACAATGAGCAGTTCTTC	CASSVRVPHNEQFF
many	TRBV3-1	.	TRBJ2-7	15	TGTGCCAGCAGCCAAGAGCTAGGCCCTTCCTACGAGCAGTACTTC	CASSQELGPSYEQYF
many	TRBV2	.	TRBJ1-2	15	TGTGCCAGCAGGAATGGGGGTGGGTCTAACTATGGCTACACCTTC	CASRNGGGSNYGYTF
many	TRBV14	TRBD2	TRBJ2-3	14	TGTGCCACCGGACTAGCGGGAGTGACAGATACGCAGTATTTT	CATGLAGVTDTQYF
.	TRBV20-1	TRBD1	TRBJ2-3	14	TGCAGTGCTAGAGATGGACAGGGGGCAGATACGCAGTATTTT	CSARDGQGADTQYF
many	TRBV7-2	TRBD2	TRBJ2-1	15	TGTGCCAGCAGCTTAGCGGGGCGGGAGTTCGATGAGCAGTTCTTC	CASSLAGREFDEQFF
.	TRBV10-1	TRBD1	TRBJ2-7	17	TGCGCCAGCAGGGAGGGCCCTGTTCGGGACAGGGCGCGCGAGCAGTACTTC	CASREGPVRDRAREQYF
.	TRBV19	TRBD1	TRBJ2-2	17	TGTGCCAGTAGTTTGGGACCGGGACAGGGAGACACCGGGGAGCTGTTTTTT	CASSLGPGQGDTGELFF
many	TRBV5-1	TRBD1	TRBJ1-1	15	TGCGCCAGCAGCTTGTGGGGACAGGGCGCCACTGAAGCTTTCTTT	CASSLWGQGATEAFF
many	TRBV4-1	.	TRBJ2-7	15	TGCGCCAGCAGCCAAGTTTACCCGAGCTCCTACGAGCAGTACTTC	CASSQVYPSSYEQYF
.	TRBV29-1	TRBD2	TRBJ2-1	14	TGCAGCGCCAGAACTAGCGGGAGTTTTAATGAGCAGTTCTTC	CSARTSGSFNEQFF
many	TRBV7-6	TRBD2	TRBJ2-1	17	TGTGCCAGCAGCCCGGGATCGACGGCGGGAGTTTCCAATGAGCAGTTCTTC	CASSPGSTAGVSNEQFF
.	TRBV9	.	TRBJ2-5	15	TGTGCCAGCAGCGACCTGACAAGGGGAGATGAGACCCAGTACTTC	CASSDLTRGDETQYF
many	TRBV28	TRBD1	TRBJ2-7	14	TGTGCCAGCAGTTTATCACAGGGGGCCTACGAGCAGTACTTC	CASSLSQGAYEQYF
many	TRBV5-1	.	TRBJ1-1	12	TGCGCCAGCAGGATTGGTGAGACTGAAGCTTTCTTT	CASRIGETEAFF
few	TRBV7-2	TRBD2	TRBJ2-3	16	TGTGCCAGCAGCGCACGTCGTCTAGCGGGGACAGATACGCAGTATTTT	CASSARRLAGTDTQYF
once	TRBV2	TRBD2	TRBJ2-1	15	TGTGCCAGCATCAGGATAGCGGGAGTGCTCAATGAGCAGTTCTTC	CASIRIAGVLNEQFF
.	TRBV6-1	.	TRBJ2-2	14	TGTGCCAGCAACATGGGAGACGACACCGGGGAGCTGTTTTTT	CASNMGDDTGELFF
.	TRBV20-1	TRBD2	TRBJ2-7	15	TGCAGTGCTCGGGGGGGCTCGGGACTCTACTACGAGCAGTACTTC	CSARGGSGLYYEQYF
few	TRBV28	TRBD2	TRBJ2-7	15	TGTGCCAGCAGTCCCTTGGGGAGCGGGAGCCACGAGCAGTACTTC	CASSPLGSGSHEQYF